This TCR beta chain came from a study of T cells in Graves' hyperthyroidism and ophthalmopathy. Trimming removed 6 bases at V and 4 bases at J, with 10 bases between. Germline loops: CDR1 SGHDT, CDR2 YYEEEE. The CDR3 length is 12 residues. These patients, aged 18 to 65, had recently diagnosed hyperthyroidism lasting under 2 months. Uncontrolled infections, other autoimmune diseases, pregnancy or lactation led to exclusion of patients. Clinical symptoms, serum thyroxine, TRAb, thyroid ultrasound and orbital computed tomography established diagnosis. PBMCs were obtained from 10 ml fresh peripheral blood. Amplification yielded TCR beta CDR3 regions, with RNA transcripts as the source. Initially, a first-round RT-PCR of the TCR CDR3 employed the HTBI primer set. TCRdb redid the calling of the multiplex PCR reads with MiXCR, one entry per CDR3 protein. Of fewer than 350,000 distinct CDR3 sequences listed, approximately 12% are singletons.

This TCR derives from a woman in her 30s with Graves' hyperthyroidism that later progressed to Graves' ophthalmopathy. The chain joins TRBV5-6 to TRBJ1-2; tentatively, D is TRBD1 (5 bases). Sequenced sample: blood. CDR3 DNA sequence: TGTGCCAGCACCGCGACAGCCTATGGCTACACCTTC. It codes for CASTATAYGYTF.